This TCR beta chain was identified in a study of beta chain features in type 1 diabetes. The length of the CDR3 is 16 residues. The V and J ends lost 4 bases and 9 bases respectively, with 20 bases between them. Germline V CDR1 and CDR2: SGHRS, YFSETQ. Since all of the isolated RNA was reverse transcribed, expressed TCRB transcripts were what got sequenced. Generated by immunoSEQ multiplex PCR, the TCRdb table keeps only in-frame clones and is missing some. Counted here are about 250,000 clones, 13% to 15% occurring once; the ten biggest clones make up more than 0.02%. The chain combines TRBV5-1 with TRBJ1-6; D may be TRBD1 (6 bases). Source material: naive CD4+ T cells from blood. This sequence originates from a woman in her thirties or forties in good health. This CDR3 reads CASSAAAAGVSSPLHF. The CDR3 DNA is TGCGCCAGCAGCGCAGCCGCCGCAGGGGTGTCTTCACCCCTCCACTTT.